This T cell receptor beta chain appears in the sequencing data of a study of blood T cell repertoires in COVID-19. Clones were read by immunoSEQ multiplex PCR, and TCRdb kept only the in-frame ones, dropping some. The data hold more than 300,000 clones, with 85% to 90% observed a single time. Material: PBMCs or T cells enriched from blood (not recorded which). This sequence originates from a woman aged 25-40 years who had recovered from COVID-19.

CDR3 in amino acids: CASSQGEGRTFNYGYTF. The CDR3 bases are TGCGCCAGCAGCCAAGGGGAGGGCCGGACTTTTAACTATGGCTACACCTTC. The chain employs TRBV4-1 and TRBJ1-2; no reliable D call. The V and J ends lost 1 base and 1 base respectively, with 16 bases between them. Germline V gene sequence: CDR1 MGHRA, CDR2 YSYEKL. There are 17 residues in the CDR3.